This TCR beta chain originates from a study of CXCR3-negative and CXCR3-positive naive CD8 T cells. This CDR3 contains 14 residues. In germline, CDR1 is MDHEN, CDR2 SYDVKM. The study, taken as a whole, reports: Greater hydrophobicity was found in TRB CDR3s of CXCR3-positive naive cells than of CXCR3-negative naive cells.

In preparing the TRB cDNA libraries, 5' RACE with UMI labels was used. TCRdb reprocessed the 5' RACE reads, with one entry per CDR3 protein and no DNA. This listing includes 75,000 to 100,000 distinct CDR3 sequences. On this clonotype itself: Its specificity is unknown.

The chain is built from TRBV28 and TRBJ2-1; the TCRdb D gene call, TRBD1, has no DNA to confirm it. Sequencing was carried out using naive CXCR3+ CD8+ T cells from blood. Subset in this sample: CD45RO-CCR7+CD27+CD95- naive CD8+ T cells expressing CXCR3 (TNR3+). The sequence was obtained from a human donor in good health. Some clones in this sample may be carry-over from other donors' samples. The CDR3 loop is CASSPRGHYNEQFF.